The clone carrying this T cell receptor beta chain was found a few times. Only in-frame clones appear in the TCRdb table, and some are missing; sequencing was by immunoSEQ multiplex PCR. In the table there are 600,000 or so clones, roughly 96% of which are singletons. The sample originates from a study of shared clonotypes between healthy human individuals. Terminally differentiated effector memory CD45RA+ cells were excluded from the naive CD8 cells, which were CD45RO-negative and positively selected for CCR7. In germline, CDR1 is MDHEN, CDR2 SYDVKM. Trimming removed 8 bases from V and 4 bases from J, with 5 bases in between. The CDR3 is made up of 10 amino acids.

Sample: naive CD8+ T cells sorted from blood. This TCR derives from a woman in her twenties or thirties in good health. The chain carries TRBV28 and TRBJ1-2; D possibly corresponds to TRBD1 (5 bases). The CDR3 region is CASGGYGYTF. The CDR3, as DNA: TGTGCCAGCGGGGGCTATGGCTACACCTTC.